The clone carrying this T cell receptor beta chain was detected once. The data derive from a study of blood T cells in healthy people across ages. Through a sample-barcoded 5' primer and a J-beta primer mix, a second PCR was run for roughly 6 to 11 cycles. Every cDNA molecule bore a tag from a template-switch adaptor containing 12 random nucleotides. All samples yielded 2.5 million or more CDR3-containing paired-end reads. TCRdb used MiXCR to reprocess the 5' RACE reads, holding one entry per CDR3 protein. The table has some 640,000 distinct CDR3 sequences, over 45% seen once. J was trimmed by 2 bases and V by 6 bases; bases with no gene match: 11. This CDR3 comprises 16 residues. Germline loops: CDR1 SGHAT, CDR2 FQNNGV.

V usage is TRBV11-2 and J usage is TRBJ2-3; 7 nucleotides agree with TRBD2. Sequenced material: blood. This TCR was sampled from a woman aged 55-69 years in good health. The CDR3, as DNA: TGTGCCAGCAGTGCTTTTGCGGGAGCCAACACAGATACGCAGTATTTT. Translated: CASSAFAGANTDTQYF.